This entry lists 27 T cell receptor beta chains sequenced from one sample in a study of CD8+ T cells in alopecia areata. Following RNA extraction, reverse transcription yielded cDNA that acted as the sequencing template. The table came from immunoSEQ multiplex PCR; TCRdb's copy has only in-frame clones and leaves some out. The sample includes about 130,000 clones, around 49% of them seen just once. The source was CD8+ T cells sorted from blood, collected at week 0. Receptors were obtained from a human donor with alopecia areata.

A single count supports this clone. The V gene is TRBV4-1, the J gene TRBJ2-7; 10 nucleotides align to TRBD1. Germline CDR1 MGHRA, CDR2 YSYEKL. This CDR3 comprises 16 residues. The J segment lost 4 bases and the V segment lost 3 bases, leaving 9 bases of the junction unmatched. The CDR3 loop is CASSHDPGGQGYEQYF. The CDR3 coding sequence is TGCGCCAGCAGCCACGACCCGGGGGGACAGGGGTACGAGCAGTACTTC.

The rearrangement links TRBV6-5 to TRBJ2-1; the D gene is possibly TRBD1 (6 bases). Trimming stripped 2 bases from V and 4 bases from J, with 9 bases between. Germline values: CDR1 MNHEY, CDR2 SVGAGI. The CDR3 is 14 residues long. CDR3 coding DNA: TGTGCCAGCAGTTACGAACAGGGTTACAATGAGCAGTTCTTC. This codes for CASSYEQGYNEQFF.

This clone has only a few counts. The chain couples TRBV30 to TRBJ2-2; 10 bases are a match to TRBD1. This CDR3 comprises 15 residues. The J segment lost 3 bases and the V segment lost 2 bases, leaving 3 bases of the junction unmatched. CDR1 and CDR2 from the germline V gene are GTSNPN and SVGIG (reference sequence). The CDR3 reads CAWSIGTGDTGELFF. CDR3 nucleotides: TGTGCCTGGAGTATCGGGACAGGGGACACCGGGGAGCTGTTTTTT.

In its sample, this clone was seen a few times. Other nucleotide sequences from this sample produce the same CDR3. The V call is TRBV5-1, the J call TRBJ2-7; 9 bases align to TRBD1. The CDR3 sequence is 15 residues long. CDR1 SGHRS and CDR2 YFSETQ come from the germline V gene. Trimming at V came to 3 bases and at J to 1 base, leaving 5 bases not matched to a gene. CDR3 amino acids: CASSWGQGLSYEQYF. The CDR3 DNA sequence: TGCGCCAGCAGCTGGGGACAGGGCCTTTCCTACGAGCAGTACTTC.

The chain employs TRBV15 and TRBJ2-5, with TRBD1 as a possible D gene (5 bases). The germline V gene encodes CDR1 LNHNV and CDR2 YYDKDF (reference sequence). This CDR3 has 17 residues. V was pared by 1 base and J by 1 base, with 16 bases between. The CDR3 sequence is CATSRVRGSNGQETQYF. As DNA, the CDR3 is TGTGCCACCAGCAGAGTTAGGGGCAGTAATGGCCAAGAGACCCAGTACTTC.

The rearrangement links TRBV5-1 to TRBJ2-1; TRBD2 matches 12 bases. CDR1 SGHRS and CDR2 YFSETQ come from the germline V gene. The CDR3 spans 16 residues. Trimming took 4 bases from V and 3 from J; bases not matched to a gene: 5. As DNA, the CDR3 is TGCGCCAGCAGCCCCCGACTAGCGGGGGTCTACAATGAGCAGTTCTTC. It codes for CASSPRLAGVYNEQFF. Full variable domain (rest looked up from reference TRBV5-1 and TRBJ2-1): KAGVTQTPRYLIKTRGQQVTLSCSPISGHRSVSWYQQTPGQGLQFLFEYFSETQRNKGNFPGRFSGRQFSNSRSEMNVSTLELGDSALYLCASSPRLAGVYNEQFFGPGTRLTVL.

This clone was found many times. This specimen includes other DNA sequences encoding the same CDR3. The rearrangement links TRBV6-1 to TRBJ1-1; maybe TRBD1 (5 bases). Germline V gene sequence: CDR1 MNHNS, CDR2 SASEGT. Trimming left V 7 bases short and J 2 bases short, with 8 bases between. This CDR3 comprises 12 residues. The CDR3, as DNA: TGTGCCAGCAACCAGGGTAACACTGAAGCTTTCTTT. It codes for CASNQGNTEAFF.

This clone was seen only a few times. This chain joins TRBV5-5 and TRBJ2-5; tentative D call: TRBD2 (5 bases). Trimming pared 4 bases from V and 5 bases from J, leaving 12 bases between. CDR1 is SGHKS and CDR2 is YYEKEE in the germline V gene (reference sequence). The CDR3 is made up of 13 amino acids. CDR3 nucleotide sequence: TGTGCCAGCAGCGGGCCCGGCGGGGAGACCCAGTACTTC. It encodes CASSGPGGETQYF.

V and J are TRBV13 and TRBJ1-3; 7 positions agree with TRBD1. Germline CDR1 reads PRHDT; CDR2 reads FYEKMQ (reference sequence). The CDR3 runs to 19 residues. V lost 5 bases to trimming and J lost 4 bases; unmatched junction nucleotides: 20. The DNA for the CDR3 is TGTGCCAGCAGCCAGTTAGCTGCCCGAGAGACAGGGCTCGGAAACACCATATATTTT. Amino acid sequence: CASSQLAARETGLGNTIYF.

Details on this clone: Other DNA sequences of this sample code for an identical CDR3. The J gene is TRBJ1-5, the V gene TRBV27; D not resolved. Per the germline V gene, CDR1 is MNHEY and CDR2 is SMNVEV (reference sequence). The CDR3 spans 13 residues. V lost 1 base and J lost 2, with 3 bases in between. CDR3 amino acids: CASSLWGNQPQHF. CDR3 nucleotide sequence: TGTGCCAGCAGTTTATGGGGCAATCAGCCCCAGCATTTT.

The chain combines TRBV13 with TRBJ1-5; D ambiguous. The CDR3 totals 13 residues. The ends were cut back, 0 bases at V and 5 bases at J, with 5 bases in the middle. The germline CDR1 and CDR2 sequences are PRHDT and FYEKMQ (reference sequence). CDR3 in amino acids: CASSLGTHQPQHF. The DNA for the CDR3 is TGTGCCAGCAGCTTAGGCACCCATCAGCCCCAGCATTTT.

The CDR3 bases are TGTGCCATAGTAGGAGAATCGGACAATGAGCAGTTCTTC. It yields the protein CAIVGESDNEQFF. This chain connects TRBV10-3 to TRBJ2-1; D remains ambiguous. The germline CDR1 and CDR2 sequences are ENHRY and SYGVKD. Trimming left V 9 bases short and J 5 bases short, with 14 bases between. This CDR3 has 13 amino acids.

This sequence joins TRBV13 and TRBJ2-3; D possibly corresponds to TRBD2 (6 bases). This CDR3 is 15 amino acids long. Trimming took 4 bases from V and 1 from J, leaving 12 bases between them. CDR1 PRHDT and CDR2 FYEKMQ come from the germline V gene (reference sequence). CDR3 coding DNA: TGTGCCAGCAGCTCGGGACTCACCGGCACAGATACGCAGTATTTT. It codes for CASSSGLTGTDTQYF.

This clone was observed a handful of times. This sequence joins TRBV4-1 and TRBJ2-2; TRBD1 matches 8 bases. The CDR3 runs to 15 residues. From germline, CDR1 is MGHRA and CDR2 YSYEKL. J lost 7 bases, V lost 4 bases, and 8 bases had no gene match. The CDR3 protein is CASSPIQGAVGELFF. CDR3 in DNA: TGCGCCAGCAGCCCTATTCAGGGGGCAGTCGGGGAGCTGTTTTTT.

This clone was seen a few times. The chain employs TRBV14 and TRBJ2-7, with D possibly being TRBD1 (6 bases). Trimming shortened V by 4 bases and J by 2 bases, and 12 bases separated the two germline ends. CDR3 length: 14 amino acids. Per germline, CDR1 SGHDN and CDR2 FVKESK. The DNA for the CDR3 is TGTGCCAGCAGCCCCAGGGACACGACCTACGAGCAGTACTTC. Protein: CASSPRDTTYEQYF.

The rearrangement joins TRBV19 to TRBJ1-5; D gene ambiguous. Trimming removed 5 bases at V and 4 bases at J, with 9 bases between. Per germline, CDR1 LNHDA and CDR2 SQIVND (reference sequence). The CDR3 has 13 amino acids. For the CDR3, the DNA is TGTGCCAGTAGTCTACAGCCGAATCAGCCCCAGCATTTT. Translation gives CASSLQPNQPQHF. The whole variable domain, filled in from reference TRBV19 and TRBJ1-5, reads DGGITQSPKYLFRKEGQNVTLSCEQNLNHDAMYWYRQDPGQGLRLIYYSQIVNDFQKGDIAEGYSVSREKKESFPLTVTSAQKNPTAFYLCASSLQPNQPQHFGDGTRLSIL.

The chain is built from TRBV29-1 and TRBJ1-1; D not certain. Germline V gene sequence: CDR1 SQVTM, CDR2 ANQGSEA. V lost 4 bases and J lost 0, with 9 bases in between. The length of the CDR3 is 13 residues. Here the CDR3 DNA reads TGCAGCGTTGTTGGCAGCCTGAACACTGAAGCTTTCTTT. This encodes CSVVGSLNTEAFF.

This chain connects TRBV29-1 to TRBJ1-2; D is unclear. The CDR3 runs 12 residues. Trimming removed 4 bases at V and 4 bases at J, with 10 bases between. Germline lookup yields CDR1 SQVTM and CDR2 ANQGSEA. The CDR3 spells CSVGADVYGYTF. CDR3 sequence (DNA): TGCAGCGTTGGGGCAGACGTCTATGGCTACACCTTC.

The chain recombines TRBV9 with TRBJ1-1; 7 bases are a match to TRBD1. The V gene end was trimmed by 0 bases and the J gene end by 3 bases; junction bases not matched to a gene: 5. This CDR3 has 15 residues. Germline V lookup: CDR1 SGDLS, CDR2 YYNGEE. CDR3 loop: CASSVGPTGDTEAFF. CDR3 bases: TGTGCCAGCAGCGTAGGACCAACAGGGGACACTGAAGCTTTCTTT.

The V gene is TRBV6-5, the J gene TRBJ2-5; possibly TRBD1 or TRBD2 for D (6 bases each). In germline, CDR1 is MNHEY, CDR2 SVGAGI. The CDR3 sequence is 13 residues long. Deletions cut 8 bases from V and 5 bases from J, with 15 bases between. CDR3 DNA: TGTGCCAGCGCTCGTGGGGGGCTTGAGACCCAGTACTTC. This codes for CASARGGLETQYF.

The chain is built from TRBV30 and TRBJ1-1; the match to TRBD1 covers 8 bases. Germline CDR1 GTSNPN, CDR2 SVGIG (reference sequence). This CDR3 is 12 amino acids long. With V trimmed by 5 bases and J by 4 bases, 3 bases remained unmatched. CDR3 sequence reads: CAWGQGFTEAFF. The CDR3 DNA is TGTGCCTGGGGACAGGGTTTCACTGAAGCTTTCTTT.

The rearrangement uses TRBV5-1 and TRBJ2-3; D is possibly TRBD2 (6 bases). Looked up from germline, CDR1 is SGHRS and CDR2 is YFSETQ. This CDR3 has 15 amino acids. V lost 4 bases and J lost 0, with 12 bases in between. CDR3 nucleotide sequence: TGCGCCAGCAGCGTAGGGACTTCTAGCACAGATACGCAGTATTTT. It specifies CASSVGTSSTDTQYF. The whole variable domain, filled in from reference TRBV5-1 and TRBJ2-3, reads KAGVTQTPRYLIKTRGQQVTLSCSPISGHRSVSWYQQTPGQGLQFLFEYFSETQRNKGNFPGRFSGRQFSNSRSEMNVSTLELGDSALYLCASSVGTSSTDTQYFGPGTRLTVL.

This clone was seen a single time. This chain connects TRBV29-1 to TRBJ2-7, with TRBD1 matching over 9 bases. This CDR3 has 15 amino acids. The V gene's germline CDR1 is SQVTM and CDR2 ANQGSEA. After removal of 6 bases from V and 0 bases from J, the junction contained 9 bases not matched to a gene. The DNA for the CDR3 is TGCAGCGTCTCTTACTGGGACAGGGACTCCTACGAGCAGTACTTC. This codes for CSVSYWDRDSYEQYF.

The rearrangement joins TRBV25-1 to TRBJ1-1, with D maybe TRBD1 (6 bases). V shed 1 base and J shed 1 base, with 13 bases lying between them. Germline lookup yields CDR1 MGHDK and CDR2 SYGVNS. The length of the CDR3 is 16 residues. CDR3 loop: CASSESSGEGNTEAFF. As DNA, the CDR3 is TGTGCCAGCAGTGAATCCTCAGGGGAGGGGAACACTGAAGCTTTCTTT.

J is TRBJ2-7 and V is TRBV5-6; maybe TRBD1 (6 bases). The CDR3 runs 15 residues. V was trimmed by 6 bases and J by 0 bases, leaving 16 bases between them. Looked up from germline, CDR1 is SGHDT and CDR2 is YYEEEE. In DNA form, the CDR3 reads TGTGCCAGCAACAGTCCCCACAGGGACTCCTACGAGCAGTACTTC. Residues: CASNSPHRDSYEQYF. The complete variable domain, with remaining parts taken from reference TRBV5-6 and TRBJ2-7, reads DAGVTQSPTHLIKTRGQQVTLRCSPKSGHDTVSWYQQALGQGPQFIFQYYEEEERQRGNFPDRFSGHQFPNYSSELNVNALLLGDSALYLCASNSPHRDSYEQYFGPGTRLTVT.

This clone was counted a few times. Other nucleotide sequences from this sample produce the same CDR3. This chain's CDR3 is CASSEGGGETQYF. CDR3 coding DNA: TGTGCCAGCAGTGAAGGGGGAGGAGAGACCCAGTACTTC. This chain connects TRBV2 to TRBJ2-5; D perhaps matches TRBD2 (6 bases). Trimming removed 1 base at V and 4 bases at J, with 7 bases between. This CDR3 has 13 residues. CDR1 is SNHLY and CDR2 is FYNNEI in the germline V gene.

The chain links TRBV29-1 to TRBJ1-3, with D possibly being TRBD1 (6 bases). Trimming left V 4 bases short and J 4 bases short, with 11 bases between. Per the germline V gene, CDR1 is SQVTM and CDR2 is ANQGSEA. This CDR3 is 13 amino acids long. CDR3 bases: TGCAGCGTTGTGTCGGGGGGCGGAAACACCATATATTTT. It specifies CSVVSGGGNTIYF.